Each of the 21 T cell receptor beta chains below was sequenced from the same sample in a study of cytomegalovirus exposure and HLA in healthy donors. Primers for the PCR totalled 60 Vbeta and 13 Jbeta. Clones were sequenced by immunoSEQ multiplex PCR, and TCRdb holds only the in-frame ones, with some missing. The repertoire holds about 98,000 clones, under 85% seen once, with roughly 9.7% in the top ten. The sample comprised PBMCs. These receptors originate from a man between 18 and 29 years old in good health and CMV-seropositive.

V is TRBV28 and J is TRBJ1-4, with D possibly being TRBD1 (6 bases). Germline lookup yields CDR1 MDHEN and CDR2 SYDVKM. Trimming stripped 5 bases from V and 4 bases from J, with 14 bases between. This CDR3 has 15 residues. CDR3: CASSLIQGNNEKLFF. As DNA, the CDR3 is TGTGCCAGCAGTCTAATACAGGGAAATAATGAAAAACTGTTTTTT.

This chain joins TRBV7-7 and TRBJ2-5; the match to TRBD1 covers 8 bases. The CDR3 is made up of 15 amino acids. J gave up 1 base and V 3 bases, and 4 bases lay outside the gene matches. Germline assignment: CDR1 SSHAT and CDR2 FNYEAQ (reference sequence). CDR3 coding DNA: TGTGCCAGCAGCTTCGGGACAGGAGCCCAAGAGACCCAGTACTTC. It yields the protein CASSFGTGAQETQYF.

The V call is TRBV5-1, the J call TRBJ1-1, with D perhaps TRBD1 (5 bases). Germline assignment: CDR1 SGHRS and CDR2 YFSETQ. V lost 5 bases, J lost 4 bases, and 18 bases lay in between. The CDR3 sequence is 15 residues long. The CDR3 loop reads CASSTQRDWGTEAFF. The CDR3 DNA follows: TGCGCCAGCAGTACTCAGCGGGACTGGGGCACTGAAGCTTTCTTT.

The chain joins TRBV29-1 to TRBJ2-5; 7 bases map to TRBD2. Germline CDR1 is SQVTM and CDR2 is ANQGSEA. The CDR3 contains 12 residues. J was trimmed by 4 bases and V by 5 bases; bases with no gene match: 4. CDR3 nucleotide sequence: TGCAGCGTTAGGGCTAGCGGAGAGACCCAGTACTTC. Protein product: CSVRASGETQYF.

The V call is TRBV9, the J call TRBJ2-2, with a possible D match to TRBD2 (5 bases). Germline lookup yields CDR1 SGDLS and CDR2 YYNGEE. The CDR3 is 16 amino acids. Trimming removed 0 bases from V and 4 bases from J, with 13 bases in between. Here the CDR3 reads CASSVVVGSTTGELFF. DNA of the CDR3: TGTGCCAGCAGCGTAGTGGTGGGGAGCACCACCGGGGAGCTGTTTTTT.

This chain connects TRBV6-4 to TRBJ2-3; possibly TRBD2 for D (6 bases). The CDR3 runs to 13 residues. Trimming took 4 bases from V and 1 from J, leaving 6 bases between them. Per germline, CDR1 MRHNA and CDR2 SNTAGT. The CDR3 spells CASSAGGTDTQYF. The CDR3 DNA sequence: TGTGCCAGCAGTGCGGGGGGCACAGATACGCAGTATTTT.

The rearrangement uses TRBV28 and TRBJ1-2; weak D call: TRBD1 (5 bases). Trimming removed 3 bases from V and 2 bases from J, with 22 bases in between. CDR1 is MDHEN, CDR2 SYDVKM, per germline. The CDR3 loop spans 18 amino acids. CDR3 in amino acids: CASSFFVVKTDSNYGYTF. The CDR3 coding sequence is TGTGCCAGCAGTTTTTTCGTAGTAAAGACAGACTCAAACTATGGCTACACCTTC.

About this clone: This sample includes further DNA sequences coding for the same CDR3. CDR3 DNA sequence: TGCAGTGCAAGGACAGGTTATGGCTACACCTTC. It encodes CSARTGYGYTF. J is TRBJ1-2 and V is TRBV20-1; 7 nucleotides line up with TRBD1. Germline lookup yields CDR1 DFQATT and CDR2 SNEGSKA (reference sequence). CDR3 length: 11 amino acids. The J segment lost 5 bases and the V segment lost 6 bases, leaving 3 bases of the junction unmatched.

The chain employs TRBV6-1 and TRBJ2-2; unclear D gene. The length of the CDR3 is 12 residues. Deletions cut 1 base from V and 9 bases from J, with 6 bases between. CDR1 is MNHNS, CDR2 SASEGT, per germline. The chain's CDR3 is CASSEVGRELFF. DNA for the CDR3: TGTGCCAGCAGTGAAGTTGGCCGGGAGCTGTTTTTT.

The V gene is TRBV6-7, the J gene TRBJ2-1; TRBD1 aligns across 10 bases. TRBV6-7 is flagged as an ORF with uncertain function. V was clipped by 0 bases and J by 5 bases; unmatched bases: 10. This CDR3 comprises 18 residues. The CDR3 DNA is TGTGCCAGCAGTTACTCGAAAATGGGACAGGGGATCGACAATGAGCAGTTCTTC. Translating it yields CASSYSKMGQGIDNEQFF.

The gene calls are TRBV4-1 and TRBJ1-2, with D hard to call. This CDR3 spans 14 amino acids. Germline CDR1 is MGHRA and CDR2 is YSYEKL. V was pared by 5 bases and J by 4 bases, with 14 bases between. The CDR3 DNA reads TGCGCCAGCAGCTCCCCAGGTGGGTCCTATGGCTACACCTTC. Residues: CASSSPGGSYGYTF.

The CDR3 loop is CASSTPGQAHEQYF. For the CDR3, the DNA is TGTGCCAGCAGTACCCCGGGACAGGCTCACGAGCAGTACTTC. This rearrangement joins TRBV6-4 to TRBJ2-7; 8 nucleotides agree with TRBD1. The CDR3 spans 14 residues. In germline, CDR1 is MRHNA, CDR2 SNTAGT. Trimming took 5 bases from V and 5 from J; bases not matched to a gene: 8.

V and J are TRBV4-1 and TRBJ2-7; 10 nucleotides align to TRBD2. The CDR3 extends over 15 amino acids. In germline, CDR1 is MGHRA, CDR2 YSYEKL. J gave up 3 bases and V 2 bases, and 4 bases lay outside the gene matches. The chain's CDR3 is CASSQITSGDYEQYF. As DNA, the CDR3 is TGCGCCAGCAGCCAAATAACTAGCGGGGACTACGAGCAGTACTTC.

The chain joins TRBV7-8 to TRBJ1-6, with 7 bases matching TRBD1. Germline V gene data show CDR1 as SGHVS and CDR2 as FQNEAQ. This CDR3 has 17 amino acids. The junction had 9 bases not matched to a gene; V was cut back by 6 bases and J by 1 base. CDR3 protein: CASRTGNLRSYNSPLHF. The CDR3 DNA reads as TGTGCCAGCAGGACAGGGAACCTCAGATCCTATAATTCACCCCTCCACTTT.

The rearrangement uses TRBV21-1 and TRBJ1-6; TRBD1 is the table's D call, not checked against the DNA. TRBV21-1 is described as a pseudogene. The CDR3 length is 19 residues. CDR3 DNA: TGTGCCAGCAGCAAAGTAAGGACAGGTTATCGATTGTATAATTCACCCCTCCACTTT. The encoded protein is CASSKVRTGYRLYNSPLHF.

Only a few counts were recorded for this clone. This rearrangement joins TRBV5-1 to TRBJ2-1; 7 bases fit TRBD2. The J segment lost 4 bases and the V segment lost 0 bases, leaving 4 bases of the junction unmatched. The CDR3 has 15 residues. CDR1 is SGHRS and CDR2 is YFSETQ in the germline V gene. CDR3 DNA sequence: TGCGCCAGCAGCTTGGAACTAGCGAATTACAATGAGCAGTTCTTC. The encoded protein is CASSLELANYNEQFF.

This clone was picked up one time. The chain uses TRBV6-1 and TRBJ2-2; TRBD2 might be the D (6 bases). This CDR3 is 14 amino acids long. CDR1 is MNHNS and CDR2 is SASEGT in the germline V gene. V lost 4 bases, J lost 7 bases, and 13 bases lay in between. As DNA, the CDR3 is TGTGCCAGCAGTGTACGGGGGTCCAGCGGGGAGCTGTTTTTT. This translates into CASSVRGSSGELFF.

This clone was recorded a few times. This sequence joins TRBV6-5 and TRBJ1-1; no definite D call. The V end lost 6 bases, the J end lost 1 base, and 12 bases lay between the germline ends. From germline, CDR1 is MNHEY and CDR2 SVGAGI. The length of the CDR3 is 14 residues. CDR3 protein: CASSTRRGNTEAFF. CDR3 DNA sequence: TGTGCCAGCAGCACCAGACGGGGGAACACTGAAGCTTTCTTT.

The chain couples TRBV5-1 to TRBJ2-7; 7 positions agree with TRBD1. The V gene's germline CDR1 is SGHRS and CDR2 YFSETQ. The CDR3 is 14 amino acids. J gave up 2 bases and V 1 base, and 3 bases lay outside the gene matches. DNA of the CDR3: TGCGCCAGCAGCTTGTACAGGGGCGCCTACGAGCAGTACTTC. Its translation: CASSLYRGAYEQYF.

The chain joins TRBV19 to TRBJ1-2; 10 bases line up with TRBD1. From germline, CDR1 is LNHDA and CDR2 SQIVND (reference sequence). The CDR3 loop spans 15 amino acids. Trimming removed 0 bases from V and 4 bases from J; junction bases left unmatched: 2. The DNA for the CDR3 is TGTGCCAGTAGTATAGACCGGGACAGGGGCTATGGCTACACCTTC. It translates to CASSIDRDRGYGYTF.

This chain joins TRBV4-1 and TRBJ1-5, with 9 positions matching TRBD1. Trimming removed 3 bases from V and 7 bases from J; junction bases left unmatched: 7. The CDR3 has 15 residues. Germline loops: CDR1 MGHRA, CDR2 YSYEKL. CDR3 coding DNA: TGCGCCAGCAGCCAGACAGACAGGGGGGAACAGCCCCAGCATTTT. This sequence encodes CASSQTDRGEQPQHF.